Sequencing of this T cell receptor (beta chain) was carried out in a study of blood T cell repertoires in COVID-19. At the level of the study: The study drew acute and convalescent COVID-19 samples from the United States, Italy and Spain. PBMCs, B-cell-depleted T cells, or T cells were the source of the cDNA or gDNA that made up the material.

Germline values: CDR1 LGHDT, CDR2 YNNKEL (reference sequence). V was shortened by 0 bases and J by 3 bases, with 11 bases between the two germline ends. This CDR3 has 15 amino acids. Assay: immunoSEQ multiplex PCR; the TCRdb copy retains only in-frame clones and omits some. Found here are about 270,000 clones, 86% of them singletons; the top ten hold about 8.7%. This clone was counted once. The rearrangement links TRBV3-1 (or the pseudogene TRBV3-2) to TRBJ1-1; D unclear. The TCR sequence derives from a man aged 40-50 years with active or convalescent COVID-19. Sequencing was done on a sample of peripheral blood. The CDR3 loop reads CASSQDSGRDTEAFF. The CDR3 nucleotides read TGTGCCAGCAGCCAAGATAGCGGGCGGGACACTGAAGCTTTCTTT.